These T cell receptor beta chains were read from a single sample in a study of control samples from healthy donors and cancer patients. Sequenced by immunoSEQ multiplex PCR; TCRdb stores in-frame clones only, minus some. Here the sample spans some 120,000 clones, nearly 90% being singletons. The sample comprised blood. The receptors shown here come from a man aged 50-59 years in good health. CDR3s include the opening cysteine and the closing phenylalanine or tryptophan. The D gene is left open where the match is weak. Clone size is shown for a subset of rows, as once, few, many or a class of expanded clone.

size: -
J: TRBJ2-1
D: -
V: TRBV4-2
DNA: TGTGCCAGCAGCCAAGTTAACGACGATGAGCAGTTCTTC
CDR3: CASSQVNDDEQFF

size: -
J: TRBJ2-7
D: -
V: TRBV14
DNA: TGTGCCAGCAGCCAAGTGACAGACGGAAACGAGCAGTACTTC
CDR3: CASSQVTDGNEQYF

size: -
J: TRBJ1-5
D: -
V: TRBV30
DNA: TGTGCCTGGGGGGGTGGGGGTAATCAGCCCCAGCATTTT
CDR3: CAWGGGGNQPQHF

size: -
J: TRBJ2-5
D: TRBD2
V: TRBV4-2
DNA: TGTGCCAGCAGCCAACCCGAGCGGGGGGGCGAGACCCAGTACTTC
CDR3: CASSQPERGGETQYF

size: -
J: TRBJ2-7
D: TRBD2
V: TRBV13
DNA: TGTGCCAGCAGCTTACTGGAGCGGGGGGAGTCCTACGAGCAGTACTTC
CDR3: CASSLLERGESYEQYF

size: -
J: TRBJ2-1
D: TRBD2
V: TRBV6-5
DNA: TGTGCCAGCAGTTACACGGGACTAGCGGGGAATGAGCAGTTCTTC
CDR3: CASSYTGLAGNEQFF

size: -
J: TRBJ1-1
D: -
V: TRBV28
DNA: TGTGCCAGCAGTTCCGGGGGGCGGATCACTGAAGCTTTCTTT
CDR3: CASSSGGRITEAFF

size: -
J: TRBJ1-1
D: -
V: TRBV27
DNA: TGTGCCAGCAGTTTATTCGGTGGAGGTGGGGGTTCCGAAGCTTTCTTT
CDR3: CASSLFGGGGGSEAFF

size: -
J: TRBJ1-5
D: -
V: TRBV2
DNA: TGTGCCAGCAAAGAGGGGAGTAGCAATCAGCCCCAGCATTTT
CDR3: CASKEGSSNQPQHF

size: -
J: TRBJ2-2
D: TRBD1
V: TRBV7-9
DNA: TGTGCCAGCAGCTCGGGACAGTACACCGGGGAGCTGTTTTTT
CDR3: CASSSGQYTGELFF

size: -
J: TRBJ1-1
D: TRBD1
V: TRBV4-1
DNA: TGCGCCAGCAGCCTCCAAGGGGGCGACAGGCTGGACACTGAAGCTTTCTTT
CDR3: CASSLQGGDRLDTEAFF

size: -
J: TRBJ2-5
D: -
V: TRBV4-1
DNA: TGCGCCAGCAGCCAGCTTTTTCATGGGGGGTACCAAGAGACCCAGTACTTC
CDR3: CASSQLFHGGYQETQYF

size: -
J: TRBJ1-1
D: -
V: TRBV7-9
DNA: TGTGCCAGCAGCTCCCGGACATCGGCTGAAGCTTTCTTT
CDR3: CASSSRTSAEAFF

size: -
J: TRBJ1-5
D: TRBD1
V: TRBV5-1
DNA: TGCGCCAGCAGCTTGGCAGGGGGCCAGCCCCAGCATTTT
CDR3: CASSLAGGQPQHF

size: once
J: TRBJ2-3
D: -
V: TRBV6-5
DNA: TGTGCCAGCACTCAGAAGGGCCTCAACATGGATACGCAGTATTTT
CDR3: CASTQKGLNMDTQYF

size: -
J: TRBJ2-7
D: TRBD1
V: TRBV29-1
DNA: TGCAGCGTTGAGGGACAGGGAAACTACGAGCAGTACTTC
CDR3: CSVEGQGNYEQYF

size: -
J: TRBJ2-5
D: -
V: TRBV11-3
DNA: TGTGCCAGCAGCTTACGGCAGGGGAAGCCAGAGACCCAGTACTTC
CDR3: CASSLRQGKPETQYF

size: -
J: TRBJ1-5
D: -
V: TRBV4-1
DNA: TGCGCCAGCAGCCAAGAGTACGACGGGTTTAGTCAGCCCCAGCATTTT
CDR3: CASSQEYDGFSQPQHF

size: once
J: TRBJ2-7
D: TRBD1
V: TRBV9
DNA: TGTGCCAGCAGCGCAGGACAGGATTCCTACGAGCAGTACTTC
CDR3: CASSAGQDSYEQYF

size: -
J: TRBJ1-3
D: -
V: TRBV19
DNA: TGTGCCACCCCCTTTGGGACCAAACGCCGAAGCGACTCTGGAAACACCATATATTTT
CDR3: CATPFGTKRRSDSGNTIYF